Sequencing of this TCR beta chain was carried out in a study of shared clonotypes between healthy human individuals. Study details: Donors, aged 18 to 49, were two women and a few men. Three CD4 naive, three CD4 memory, two CD8 naive and one CD8 memory plate were used per donor.

TCRdb keeps only in-frame clones here, not all; method: immunoSEQ multiplex PCR. This sample yields around 720,000 clones, of which around 78% are seen a single time; roughly 2% belongs to the top ten. Germline CDR1 LNHDA, CDR2 SQIVND (reference sequence). The CDR3 is made up of 18 amino acids. With 7 bases clipped from V and 0 bases from J, the junction kept 15 bases outside the gene matches. This sequence originates from a woman aged 25 to 45 in good health. V usage is TRBV19 and J usage is TRBJ2-1, with TRBD2 matching 7 bases. Sequenced input: memory CD4+ T cells sorted from blood. Subset denoted: CD45RA-negative fraction. In DNA form, the CDR3 reads TGTGCCAGTATTAGGAGGTTTGGCGGGACTAACTCCTACAATGAGCAGTTCTTC. Translating it yields CASIRRFGGTNSYNEQFF.